The rows below give T cell receptor beta chains drawn from one sample of a study of T cell repertoires in cytomegalovirus infection. TCRdb used MiXCR to reprocess the reads, holding one entry per CDR3 protein. The table lists about 98,000 distinct CDR3 sequences, approximately 15% of them singletons. The sample consisted of PBMCs. These receptors all stem from a human donor in good health (CMV status not recorded). Some clones in this sample may be carry-over from other donors' samples. The CDR3 runs from the conserved cysteine through the conserved F or W. Fields, in order: D gene, J gene, clone size, V gene, CDR3 protein, CDR3 DNA. The D gene is left open where the match is weak. The size entry is marked missing in some rows and otherwise reads once, few, many or a size class.

D gene: NA
J gene: TRBJ2-1
clone size: many
V gene: TRBV19
CDR3 protein: CASSIKGEAYNEQFF
CDR3 DNA: TGTGCCAGTAGTATAAAGGGCGAGGCCTACAATGAGCAGTTCTTC

D gene: TRBD2
J gene: TRBJ2-3
clone size: NA
V gene: TRBV10-3
CDR3 protein: CAISFYVRGTSPDTQYF
CDR3 DNA: TGTGCCATCAGTTTTTATGTCAGGGGGACTAGCCCAGATACGCAGTATTTT

D gene: TRBD2
J gene: TRBJ2-1
clone size: few
V gene: TRBV12-3/TRBV12-4
CDR3 protein: CASRSRLAGRNENEQFF
CDR3 DNA: TGTGCCAGCAGGTCGCGACTAGCGGGTCGTAATGAGAATGAGCAGTTCTTC

D gene: NA
J gene: TRBJ2-7
clone size: NA
V gene: TRBV13
CDR3 protein: CASSLGLTGLYEQYF
CDR3 DNA: TGTGCCAGCAGCTTAGGCCTTACAGGGCTCTACGAGCAGTACTTC

D gene: TRBD1
J gene: TRBJ1-2
clone size: many
V gene: TRBV7-8
CDR3 protein: CASSLESGGDGYTF
CDR3 DNA: TGTGCCAGCAGCTTAGAATCAGGGGGCGACGGCTACACCTTC

D gene: NA
J gene: TRBJ2-5
clone size: few
V gene: TRBV10-3
CDR3 protein: CAISGLLQETQYF
CDR3 DNA: TGTGCCATCAGTGGACTATTACAAGAGACCCAGTACTTC

D gene: NA
J gene: TRBJ1-2
clone size: few
V gene: TRBV2
CDR3 protein: CASSVQTYGYTF
CDR3 DNA: TGTGCCAGCAGTGTCCAGACATATGGCTACACCTTC

D gene: TRBD2
J gene: TRBJ2-1
clone size: many
V gene: TRBV7-2
CDR3 protein: CASSLGIAGNEQFF
CDR3 DNA: TGTGCCAGCAGCTTAGGAATAGCGGGGAATGAGCAGTTCTTC

D gene: TRBD1
J gene: TRBJ2-7
clone size: few
V gene: TRBV7-8
CDR3 protein: CASSIRQGPSYEQYF
CDR3 DNA: TGTGCCAGCAGCATCAGACAGGGACCAAGCTACGAGCAGTACTTC

D gene: NA
J gene: TRBJ1-2
clone size: few
V gene: TRBV20-1
CDR3 protein: CSASRDAYGYTF
CDR3 DNA: TGCAGTGCTAGCCGGGACGCCTATGGCTACACCTTC

D gene: NA
J gene: TRBJ2-7
clone size: NA
V gene: TRBV20-1
CDR3 protein: CSATTPGLSYEQYF
CDR3 DNA: TGCAGTGCTACGACCCCAGGGTTATCCTACGAGCAGTACTTC

D gene: TRBD1
J gene: TRBJ1-4
clone size: many
V gene: TRBV7-2
CDR3 protein: CASSLQGAGEKLFF
CDR3 DNA: TGTGCCAGCAGCCTACAGGGGGCAGGGGAAAAACTGTTTTTT

D gene: NA
J gene: TRBJ1-4
clone size: few
V gene: TRBV19
CDR3 protein: CASSIVVGAEKLFF
CDR3 DNA: TGTGCCAGTAGTATCGTGGTCGGTGCAGAAAAACTGTTTTTT

D gene: TRBD2
J gene: TRBJ2-7
clone size: NA
V gene: TRBV12-3/TRBV12-4
CDR3 protein: CASSRGGLYEQYF
CDR3 DNA: TGTGCCAGCAGCCGCGGGGGTCTCTACGAGCAGTACTTC

D gene: NA
J gene: TRBJ1-3
clone size: few
V gene: TRBV7-2
CDR3 protein: CASSLLSGGTGNTIYF
CDR3 DNA: TGTGCCAGCAGCTTATTAAGCGGGGGTACTGGAAACACCATATATTTT

D gene: NA
J gene: TRBJ1-4
clone size: NA
V gene: TRBV19
CDR3 protein: CASSIKGTDEKLFF
CDR3 DNA: TGTGCCAGTAGTATAAAGGGAACAGATGAAAAACTGTTTTTT

D gene: TRBD1
J gene: TRBJ2-2
clone size: many
V gene: TRBV6-1
CDR3 protein: CASSPGQGFTGELFF
CDR3 DNA: TGTGCCAGCAGTCCGGGACAGGGTTTCACCGGGGAGCTGTTTTTT

D gene: NA
J gene: TRBJ2-7
clone size: many
V gene: TRBV7-2
CDR3 protein: CASTYSWGGANEQYF
CDR3 DNA: TGTGCCAGCACCTATTCATGGGGGGGGGCCAACGAGCAGTACTTC

D gene: TRBD1
J gene: TRBJ2-6
clone size: many
V gene: TRBV4-1
CDR3 protein: CASSPTGAGANVLTF
CDR3 DNA: TGCGCCAGCAGCCCCACAGGGGCTGGGGCCAACGTCCTGACTTTC

D gene: NA
J gene: TRBJ2-7
clone size: many
V gene: TRBV7-3
CDR3 protein: CASSLSGGNPPLGQYF
CDR3 DNA: TGTGCCAGCAGCTTATCCGGCGGGAACCCACCATTAGGGCAGTACTTC

D gene: NA
J gene: TRBJ2-7
clone size: NA
V gene: TRBV6-2/TRBV6-3
CDR3 protein: CASSSPGSYEQYF
CDR3 DNA: TGTGCCAGCAGTTCGCCAGGGTCCTACGAGCAGTACTTC

D gene: NA
J gene: TRBJ1-2
clone size: NA
V gene: TRBV29-1
CDR3 protein: CSVETPRADGYTF
CDR3 DNA: TGCAGCGTTGAAACCCCCCGAGCGGATGGCTACACCTTC

D gene: NA
J gene: TRBJ1-4
clone size: few
V gene: TRBV7-2
CDR3 protein: CASSFGTRNEKLFF
CDR3 DNA: TGTGCCAGCAGCTTCGGGACAAGAAATGAAAAACTGTTTTTT

D gene: NA
J gene: TRBJ1-2
clone size: few
V gene: TRBV2
CDR3 protein: CASREDSYGYTF
CDR3 DNA: TGTGCCAGCAGAGAGGACAGCTATGGCTACACCTTC

D gene: TRBD1
J gene: TRBJ1-1
clone size: NA
V gene: TRBV7-3
CDR3 protein: CASSLSFLRDRDTEAFF
CDR3 DNA: TGTGCCAGCAGCTTAAGCTTTCTACGGGACAGGGACACTGAAGCTTTCTTT

D gene: NA
J gene: TRBJ2-3
clone size: many
V gene: TRBV10-3
CDR3 protein: CAISALEAGRDTQYF
CDR3 DNA: TGTGCCATCAGTGCCCTCGAGGCGGGGAGAGATACGCAGTATTTT

D gene: TRBD1
J gene: TRBJ1-1
clone size: NA
V gene: TRBV12-3/TRBV12-4
CDR3 protein: CASSPRTGEIEAFF
CDR3 DNA: TGTGCCAGCAGTCCAAGGACAGGGGAGATTGAAGCTTTCTTT

D gene: TRBD1
J gene: TRBJ1-5
clone size: few
V gene: TRBV30
CDR3 protein: CAWSGTGGQPQHF
CDR3 DNA: TGTGCCTGGAGCGGGACAGGGGGGCAGCCCCAGCATTTT

D gene: NA
J gene: TRBJ2-3
clone size: many
V gene: TRBV7-9
CDR3 protein: CASSLTENTQYF
CDR3 DNA: TGTGCCAGCAGCCTGACAGAGAATACGCAGTATTTT

D gene: NA
J gene: TRBJ2-3
clone size: NA
V gene: TRBV5-5
CDR3 protein: CASSGLGVDTQYF
CDR3 DNA: TGTGCCAGCAGCGGGCTGGGGGTAGATACGCAGTATTTT

D gene: NA
J gene: TRBJ1-2
clone size: many
V gene: TRBV7-2
CDR3 protein: CASSLERGQRGYTF
CDR3 DNA: TGTGCCAGCAGCTTAGAAAGAGGACAGAGGGGCTACACCTTC

D gene: TRBD1
J gene: TRBJ1-6
clone size: many
V gene: TRBV7-2
CDR3 protein: CASSSGQENSPLHF
CDR3 DNA: TGTGCCAGCAGCTCTGGACAGGAGAATTCACCCCTCCACTTT

D gene: NA
J gene: TRBJ1-1
clone size: few
V gene: TRBV12-3/TRBV12-4
CDR3 protein: CASSSGRWDAFF
CDR3 DNA: TGTGCCAGCAGTTCTGGTAGGTGGGACGCTTTCTTT

D gene: NA
J gene: TRBJ1-2
clone size: NA
V gene: TRBV10-3
CDR3 protein: CAITPSPQGYGYTF
CDR3 DNA: TGTGCCATCACCCCGAGTCCTCAGGGCTATGGCTACACCTTC

D gene: NA
J gene: TRBJ1-1
clone size: many
V gene: TRBV7-9
CDR3 protein: CASSPVGDTEAFF
CDR3 DNA: TGTGCCAGCAGCCCCGTTGGGGACACTGAAGCTTTCTTT

D gene: NA
J gene: TRBJ2-5
clone size: NA
V gene: TRBV11-2
CDR3 protein: CASSLGAPQETQYF
CDR3 DNA: TGTGCCAGCAGCTTAGGGGCCCCACAAGAGACCCAGTACTTC

D gene: NA
J gene: TRBJ2-2
clone size: many
V gene: TRBV7-3
CDR3 protein: CASSLTTANTGELFF
CDR3 DNA: TGTGCCAGCAGCTTAACTACGGCGAACACCGGGGAGCTGTTTTTT

D gene: NA
J gene: TRBJ2-3
clone size: many
V gene: TRBV7-2
CDR3 protein: CASSFSSPPRPDTQYF
CDR3 DNA: TGTGCCAGCAGCTTTAGCTCTCCCCCCAGACCAGATACGCAGTATTTT

D gene: NA
J gene: TRBJ1-2
clone size: many
V gene: TRBV7-2
CDR3 protein: CASSSGRTNYGYTF
CDR3 DNA: TGTGCCAGCAGCTCGGGACGGACGAACTATGGCTACACCTTC

D gene: TRBD2
J gene: TRBJ2-5
clone size: NA
V gene: TRBV20-1
CDR3 protein: CSAPGLAGVTQETQYF
CDR3 DNA: TGCAGTGCTCCTGGACTAGCGGGGGTAACCCAAGAGACCCAGTACTTC

D gene: NA
J gene: TRBJ2-3
clone size: NA
V gene: TRBV7-9
CDR3 protein: CASSLGDPRRLDTQYF
CDR3 DNA: TGTGCCAGCAGCTTAGGGGACCCCAGAAGACTAGATACGCAGTATTTT

D gene: TRBD1
J gene: TRBJ2-1
clone size: many
V gene: TRBV7-2
CDR3 protein: CASSLGQLYNEQFF
CDR3 DNA: TGTGCCAGCAGCTTGGGACAGCTCTACAATGAGCAGTTCTTC

D gene: NA
J gene: TRBJ2-6
clone size: many
V gene: TRBV7-2
CDR3 protein: CASSLESTGANVLTF
CDR3 DNA: TGTGCCAGCAGCTTAGAGTCAACCGGGGCCAACGTCCTGACTTTC

D gene: NA
J gene: TRBJ1-3
clone size: few
V gene: TRBV19
CDR3 protein: CASSIEGRPIIYF
CDR3 DNA: TGTGCCAGTAGTATTGAGGGGAGACCCATCATATATTTT

D gene: NA
J gene: TRBJ2-3
clone size: NA
V gene: TRBV12-3/TRBV12-4
CDR3 protein: CASSFSRGGTQYF
CDR3 DNA: TGTGCCAGCAGTTTTAGCCGAGGAGGTACGCAGTATTTT